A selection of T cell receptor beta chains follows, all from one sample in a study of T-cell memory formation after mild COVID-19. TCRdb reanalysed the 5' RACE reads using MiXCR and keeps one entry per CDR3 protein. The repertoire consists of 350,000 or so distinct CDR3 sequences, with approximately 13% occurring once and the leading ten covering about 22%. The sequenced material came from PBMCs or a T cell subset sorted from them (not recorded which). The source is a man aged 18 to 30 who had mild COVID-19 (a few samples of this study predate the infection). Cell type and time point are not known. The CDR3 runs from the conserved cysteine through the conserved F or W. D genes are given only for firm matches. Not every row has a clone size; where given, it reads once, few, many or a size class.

CASSYVGGRSSGANVLTF TGTGCCAGCAGTTACGTGGGGGGCAGGTCTTCTGGGGCCAACGTCCTGACTTTC TRBJ2-6 18 TRBV6-2/TRBV6-3 - few
CSARDREAQYF TGCAGTGCTAGAGATAGGGAGGCCCAGTACTTC TRBJ2-5 11 TRBV20-1 - -
CASSLAGAVAYEQYF TGTGCCAGCAGCTTGGCCGGGGCGGTTGCATACGAGCAGTACTTC TRBJ2-7 15 TRBV5-5 - -
CASSLYPGYYEQYF TGTGCCAGCAGTTTATATCCCGGGTACTACGAGCAGTACTTC TRBJ2-7 14 TRBV27 - -
CASRTVPNYGYTF TGTGCCAGCAGAACCGTACCTAACTATGGCTACACCTTC TRBJ1-2 13 TRBV6-5 - many
CASSLVVQERAQYF TGTGCCAGCAGCTTAGTGGTACAGGAGAGAGCGCAGTATTTT TRBJ2-3 14 TRBV7-2 - many
CASSFLGSGESTDTQYF TGTGCCAGCAGCTTCTTAGGTAGCGGGGAAAGCACAGATACGCAGTATTTT TRBJ2-3 17 TRBV5-5 TRBD2 -
CASSQAKVNTEAFF TGTGCCAGCAGCCAGGCCAAGGTGAACACTGAAGCTTTCTTT TRBJ1-1 14 TRBV3-1 - -
CASRTGEVGELFF TGTGCCAGCAGGACAGGGGAGGTCGGGGAGCTGTTTTTT TRBJ2-2 13 TRBV9 TRBD1 -
CASSLTNGELFF TGTGCCAGCAGCTTGACAAACGGGGAGCTGTTTTTT TRBJ2-2 12 TRBV7-8 - many
CASTQTAASTDTQYF TGTGCCAGCACACAGACCGCCGCTAGCACAGATACGCAGTATTTT TRBJ2-3 15 TRBV6-5 - -
CATEREDTQYF TGTGCCACGGAAAGGGAAGATACGCAGTATTTT TRBJ2-3 11 TRBV24-1 - many
CASSAGELFF TGTGCCAGCAGTGCCGGGGAGCTGTTTTTT TRBJ2-2 10 TRBV2 - -
CAWNRGQGIGQPQHF TGTGCCTGGAACCGAGGACAGGGCATCGGTCAGCCCCAGCATTTT TRBJ1-5 15 TRBV30 TRBD1 -
CASSRSGTGDQPQHF TGCGCCAGCAGCCGATCCGGGACAGGGGATCAGCCCCAGCATTTT TRBJ1-5 15 TRBV5-1 TRBD1 -
CATSTGPQQETQYF TGTGCCACCAGCACTGGGCCCCAACAAGAGACCCAGTACTTC TRBJ2-5 14 TRBV15 - many
CASSIPSGGASETQYF TGCGCCAGCAGCATTCCTAGCGGGGGGGCCTCGGAGACCCAGTACTTC TRBJ2-5 16 TRBV5-1 TRBD2 -
CSARDQGSVGTEAFF TGCAGTGCTAGAGATCAGGGCAGTGTGGGGACTGAAGCTTTCTTT TRBJ1-1 15 TRBV20-1 - few
CASSQETGVTNYGYTF TGCGCCAGCAGCCAAGAAACAGGAGTTACTAACTATGGCTACACCTTC TRBJ1-2 16 TRBV4-1 - few
CAIQGTEAFF TGTGCCATCCAGGGGACTGAAGCTTTCTTT TRBJ1-1 10 TRBV19 - -
CASSLMSGELFF TGTGCCAGCAGCTTAATGTCGGGGGAGCTGTTTTTT TRBJ2-2 12 TRBV11-3 - -
CAISATASTDTQYF TGTGCCATCAGTGCGACAGCTAGCACAGATACGCAGTATTTT TRBJ2-3 14 TRBV10-3 - -
CASSPMTGSPEAFF TGTGCCAGCAGCCCGATGACAGGGAGCCCTGAAGCTTTCTTT TRBJ1-1 14 TRBV7-8 TRBD1 few
CASSSPGGRWTTEQYF TGCGCCAGCAGCTCCCCAGGCGGCAGGTGGACTACCGAGCAGTACTTC TRBJ2-7 16 TRBV5-1 - few
CASSPSQSGDYEQYF TGTGCCAGCAGCCCTTCGCAATCGGGGGATTACGAGCAGTACTTC TRBJ2-7 15 TRBV27 - -
CASSFRTQPQHF TGTGCCAGCAGCTTCAGGACTCAGCCCCAGCATTTT TRBJ1-5 12 TRBV5-6 - few
CASSSSVDSYEQYF TGTGCCAGCAGCTCGTCGGTGGACTCCTACGAGCAGTACTTC TRBJ2-7 14 TRBV7-9 - -
CASSLFVNTGELFF TGTGCCAGCAGCTTATTTGTCAACACCGGGGAGCTGTTTTTT TRBJ2-2 14 TRBV7-2 - many
CAISQDRNGEKLFF TGTGCCATCAGTCAAGACAGGAACGGTGAAAAACTGTTTTTT TRBJ1-4 14 TRBV10-3 - -
CASSRGTESYGYTF TGTGCCAGCAGCAGAGGGACGGAGAGCTATGGCTACACCTTC TRBJ1-2 14 TRBV5-4 - -
CASRDPGQVLEGYTF TGTGCCAGCAGGGATCCGGGACAGGTGCTTGAAGGCTACACCTTC TRBJ1-2 15 TRBV12-3/TRBV12-4 TRBD1 -
CASSLAGTQETQYF TGTGCCAGCAGCTTAGCTGGGACCCAAGAGACCCAGTACTTC TRBJ2-5 14 TRBV5-4 - many
CSARDTNRRYGYTF TGCAGTGCTAGAGATACGAACAGACGTTATGGCTACACCTTC TRBJ1-2 14 TRBV20-1 - -
CASSRVLGLGYGYTF TGTGCCAGCAGCAGGGTTTTAGGACTGGGATATGGCTACACCTTC TRBJ1-2 15 TRBV9 - -
CASSPRRTGGQETQYF TGCGCCAGCAGCCCGCGACGGACGGGGGGGCAAGAGACCCAGTACTTC TRBJ2-5 16 TRBV5-1 TRBD2 -
CASSFNSGAEQFF TGTGCCAGCAGCTTTAACAGCGGCGCTGAGCAGTTCTTC TRBJ2-1 13 TRBV5-5 - few
CASSPMNTGELFF TGCGCCAGCAGCCCGATGAACACCGGGGAGCTGTTTTTT TRBJ2-2 13 TRBV4-1 - few
CASKASGGAKNIQYF TGTGCCAGCAAGGCTAGCGGGGGGGCCAAAAACATTCAGTACTTC TRBJ2-4 15 TRBV12-3/TRBV12-4 TRBD2 many
CASSLSGGEQYF TGTGCCAGCAGTTTATCCGGGGGGGAGCAGTACTTC TRBJ2-7 12 TRBV28 TRBD2 -
CASSRAEGANEKLFF TGCGCCAGCAGCCGGGCAGAGGGGGCTAATGAAAAACTGTTTTTT TRBJ1-4 15 TRBV4-3 - many
CASSVDNNYGYTF TGTGCCAGCAGCGTAGACAATAACTATGGCTACACCTTC TRBJ1-2 13 TRBV9 - -
CASSLEGTGGTKLFF TGTGCCAGCAGTTTAGAAGGGACAGGGGGGACAAAACTGTTTTTT TRBJ1-4 15 TRBV12-3/TRBV12-4 TRBD1 -